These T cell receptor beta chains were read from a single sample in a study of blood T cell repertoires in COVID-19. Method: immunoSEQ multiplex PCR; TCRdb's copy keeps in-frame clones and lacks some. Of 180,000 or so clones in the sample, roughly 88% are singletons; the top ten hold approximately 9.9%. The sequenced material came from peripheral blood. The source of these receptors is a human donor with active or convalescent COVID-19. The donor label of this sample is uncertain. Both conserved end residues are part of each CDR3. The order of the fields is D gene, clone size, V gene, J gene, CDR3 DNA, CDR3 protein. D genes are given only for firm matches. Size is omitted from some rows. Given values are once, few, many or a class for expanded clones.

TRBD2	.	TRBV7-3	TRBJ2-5	TGTGCCAGCAGCTTAAAAGGACTAGCGGGGAGAAGTGGGGAGACCCAGTACTTC	CASSLKGLAGRSGETQYF
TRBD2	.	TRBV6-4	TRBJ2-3	TGTGCCAGCAGTGAAAACGGCGGGGGGGCAGATACGCAGTATTTT	CASSENGGGADTQYF
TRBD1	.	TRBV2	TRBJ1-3	TGTGCCAGCAGTGAAGACAGGGGGCTTGCCGGAAACACCATATATTTT	CASSEDRGLAGNTIYF
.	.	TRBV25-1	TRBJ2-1	TGTGCCAGCAGTGGCAGGGCACATGAGCAGTTCTTC	CASSGRAHEQFF
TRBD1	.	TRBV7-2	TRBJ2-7	TGTGCCAGCAGCACAGAGGGGGGACAGGGGTTCTACGAGCAGTACTTC	CASSTEGGQGFYEQYF
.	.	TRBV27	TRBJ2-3	TGTGCCAGCAGGGCTCGGGGAGTCGGCACAGATACGCAGTATTTT	CASRARGVGTDTQYF
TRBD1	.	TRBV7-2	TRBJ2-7	TGTGCCAGCAGATTGACAGGGGGCGCCGAGCAGTACTTC	CASRLTGGAEQYF
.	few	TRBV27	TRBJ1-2	TGTGCCAGCCCCCTTAATCGGGGAAACTATGGCTACACCTTC	CASPLNRGNYGYTF
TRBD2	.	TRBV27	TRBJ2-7	TGTGCCAGCAGTTTATGGGGGGGGGAGCAGTACTTC	CASSLWGGEQYF
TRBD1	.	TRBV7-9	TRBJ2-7	TGTGCCAGCAGCTCAACGTCCGGGACAGGGCTCTACGAGCAGTACTTC	CASSSTSGTGLYEQYF
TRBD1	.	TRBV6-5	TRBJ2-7	TGTGCCAGCAGTTTCTCGCCGGGACAGGGACACGAGCAGTACTTC	CASSFSPGQGHEQYF
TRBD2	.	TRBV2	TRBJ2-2	TGTGCCAGCCAGCGGGAGGGCCCCGGGGAGCTGTTTTTT	CASQREGPGELFF
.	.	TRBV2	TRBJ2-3	TGTGCCTCCCTACAGAGCACAGATACGCAGTATTTT	CASLQSTDTQYF
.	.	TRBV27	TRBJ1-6	TGTGCCAGCAGGTCAGGACAGAGCTATAATTCACCCCTCCACTTT	CASRSGQSYNSPLHF
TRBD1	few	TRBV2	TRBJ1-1	TGTGCCGGAACCCTGGGACAGGAGAACACTGAAGCTTTCTTT	CAGTLGQENTEAFF
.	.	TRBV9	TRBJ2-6	TGTGCCAGCAGCGTTCCTGGCCGTCTTGGGGCCAACGTCCTGACTTTC	CASSVPGRLGANVLTF
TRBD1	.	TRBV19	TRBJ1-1	TGTGCCACCCGACAGGGCACTGAAGCTTTCTTT	CATRQGTEAFF
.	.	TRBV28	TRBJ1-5	TGTGCCAGCAGGGGGACTAATCAGCCCCAGCATTTT	CASRGTNQPQHF
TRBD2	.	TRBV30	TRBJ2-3	TGTGCCTGGACCCCGGGACTAGCTGTGGGGACGCAGTATTTT	CAWTPGLAVGTQYF
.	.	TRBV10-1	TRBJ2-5	TGCGCCAGCAGTGCCTCAGGGGGGCTACGTGAGACCCAGTACTTC	CASSASGGLRETQYF
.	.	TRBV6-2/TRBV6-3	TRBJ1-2	TGTGCCAGCAGTCTCCCCTCAGGGGACTATGGCTACACCTTC	CASSLPSGDYGYTF
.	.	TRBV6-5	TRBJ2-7	TGTGCCAGCAGTCAGTCCGCGGGGCCCTACGAGCAGTACTTC	CASSQSAGPYEQYF
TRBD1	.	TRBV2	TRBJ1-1	TGTGCCAGCATCACAGACAGGGGGAGCACTGAAGCTTTCTTT	CASITDRGSTEAFF
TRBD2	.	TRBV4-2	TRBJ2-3	TGTGCCAGCAGCCAAGAGACTAGCGGTGCCCTAGATACGCAGTATTTT	CASSQETSGALDTQYF
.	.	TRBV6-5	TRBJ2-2	TGTGCCAGCAGTTTATCGAACACCGGGGAGCTGTTTTTT	CASSLSNTGELFF
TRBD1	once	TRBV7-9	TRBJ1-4	TGTGCCAGCAGCTTGGACAGGGGCCCTAATGAAAAACTGTTTTTT	CASSLDRGPNEKLFF
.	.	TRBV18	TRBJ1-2	TGTGCCAGCTCACCACCGAGAGGGGGTTTCGGCTACACCTTC	CASSPPRGGFGYTF
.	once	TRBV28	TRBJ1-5	TGTGCCAGCAGTCTCCAGAATCAGCCCCAGCATTTT	CASSLQNQPQHF